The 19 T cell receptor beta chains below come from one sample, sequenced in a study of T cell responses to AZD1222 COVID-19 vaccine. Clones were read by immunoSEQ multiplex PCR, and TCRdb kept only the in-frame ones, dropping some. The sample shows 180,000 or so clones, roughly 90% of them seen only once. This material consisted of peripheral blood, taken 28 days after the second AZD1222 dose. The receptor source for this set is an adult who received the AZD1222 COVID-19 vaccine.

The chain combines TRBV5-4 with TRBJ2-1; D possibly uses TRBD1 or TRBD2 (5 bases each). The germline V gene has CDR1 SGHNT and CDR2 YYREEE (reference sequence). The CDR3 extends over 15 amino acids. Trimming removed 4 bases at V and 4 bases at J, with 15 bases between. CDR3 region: CASSHGTENYNEQFF. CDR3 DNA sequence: TGTGCCAGCAGCCATGGGACGGAGAATTACAATGAGCAGTTCTTC. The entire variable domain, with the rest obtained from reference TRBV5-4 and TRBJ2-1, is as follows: ETGVTQSPTHLIKTRGQQVTLRCSSQSGHNTVSWYQQALGQGPQFIFQYYREEENGRGNFPPRFSGLQFPNYSSELNVNALELDDSALYLCASSHGTENYNEQFFGPGTRLTVL.

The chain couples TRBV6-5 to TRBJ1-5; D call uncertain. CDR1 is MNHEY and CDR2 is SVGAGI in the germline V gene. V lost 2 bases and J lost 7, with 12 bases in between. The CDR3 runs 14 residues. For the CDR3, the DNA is TGTGCCAGCAGTTACAAGAGGTTGGGCCAGCCCCAGCATTTT. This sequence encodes CASSYKRLGQPQHF.

The CDR3 DNA reads TGTGCCAGCAGCATTAGCGGGGGGTCGTGGGAGCAGTACTTC. It translates to CASSISGGSWEQYF. This chain connects TRBV11-2 to TRBJ2-7; the match to TRBD2 covers 10 bases. Germline CDR1 SGHAT, CDR2 FQNNGV. This CDR3 is 14 amino acids long. V gave up 5 bases and J gave up 7 bases; unmatched junction bases: 8.

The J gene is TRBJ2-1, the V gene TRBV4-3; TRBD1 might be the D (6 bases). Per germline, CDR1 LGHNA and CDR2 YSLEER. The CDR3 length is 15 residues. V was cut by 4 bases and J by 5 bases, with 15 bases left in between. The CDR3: CASSPRGGPNNEQFF. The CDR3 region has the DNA TGCGCCAGCAGCCCCAGAGGGGGACCCAACAATGAGCAGTTCTTC.

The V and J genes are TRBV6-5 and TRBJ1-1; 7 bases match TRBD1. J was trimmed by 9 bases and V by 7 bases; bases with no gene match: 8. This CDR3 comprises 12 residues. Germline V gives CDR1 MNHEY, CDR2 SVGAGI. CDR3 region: CASTAYRGKAFF. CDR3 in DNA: TGTGCCAGCACCGCGTACAGGGGAAAAGCTTTCTTT.

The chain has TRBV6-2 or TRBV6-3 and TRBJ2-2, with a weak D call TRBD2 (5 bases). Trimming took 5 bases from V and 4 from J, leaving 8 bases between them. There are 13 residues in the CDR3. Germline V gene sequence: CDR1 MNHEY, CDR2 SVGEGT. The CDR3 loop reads CASSPRVTGELFF. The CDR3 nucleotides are TGTGCCAGCAGTCCGCGGGTCACCGGGGAGCTGTTTTTT.

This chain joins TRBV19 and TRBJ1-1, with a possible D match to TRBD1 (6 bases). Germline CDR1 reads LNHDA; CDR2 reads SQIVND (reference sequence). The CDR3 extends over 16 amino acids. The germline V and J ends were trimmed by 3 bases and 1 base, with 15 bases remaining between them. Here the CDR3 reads CASSISGAGANTEAFF. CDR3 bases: TGTGCCAGTAGTATCTCGGGAGCAGGGGCGAACACTGAAGCTTTCTTT.

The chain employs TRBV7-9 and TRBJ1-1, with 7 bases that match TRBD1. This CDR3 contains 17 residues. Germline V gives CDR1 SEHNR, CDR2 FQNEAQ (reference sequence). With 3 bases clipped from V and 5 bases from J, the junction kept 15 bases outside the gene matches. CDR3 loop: CASSFRSGRGRGTEAFF. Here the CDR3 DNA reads TGTGCCAGCAGCTTCCGGTCAGGCAGGGGGAGGGGGACTGAAGCTTTCTTT.

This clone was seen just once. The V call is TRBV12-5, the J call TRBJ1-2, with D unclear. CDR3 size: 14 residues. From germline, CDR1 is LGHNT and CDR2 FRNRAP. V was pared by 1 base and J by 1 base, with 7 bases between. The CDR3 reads CASGLGTFNYGYTF. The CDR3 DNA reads TGTGCTAGTGGTTTGGGGACCTTTAACTATGGCTACACCTTC.

CDR3 protein: CASSIGTGRLSGANVLTF. In DNA, the CDR3 is TGTGCCAGTAGTATAGGTACGGGACGGCTCTCTGGGGCCAACGTCCTGACTTTC. The chain has TRBV19 and TRBJ2-6; D is possibly TRBD1 or TRBD2 (5 bases each). V dropped 1 base and J dropped 0 bases, with 13 bases sitting between them. Germline assignment: CDR1 LNHDA and CDR2 SQIVND (reference sequence). CDR3 length equals 18 residues. The full variable domain, completed using reference TRBV19 and TRBJ2-6, is DGGITQSPKYLFRKEGQNVTLSCEQNLNHDAMYWYRQDPGQGLRLIYYSQIVNDFQKGDIAEGYSVSREKKESFPLTVTSAQKNPTAFYLCASSIGTGRLSGANVLTFGAGSRLTVL.

CDR3 region: CAWSGQQGTDTQYF. The CDR3 nucleotides read TGTGCCTGGAGTGGACAGCAGGGCACAGATACGCAGTATTTT. V gene TRBV30 combines with J gene TRBJ2-3; TRBD1 might be the D (5 bases). CDR3 size: 14 residues. The ends were cut back, 1 base at V and 1 base at J, with 9 bases in the middle. The germline V gene has CDR1 GTSNPN and CDR2 SVGIG (reference sequence). The whole variable domain, filled in from reference TRBV30 and TRBJ2-3, reads SQTIHQWPATLVQPVGSPLSLECTVEGTSNPNLYWYRQAAGRGLQLLFYSVGIGQISSEVPQNLSASRPQDRQFILSSKKLLLSDSGFYLCAWSGQQGTDTQYFGPGTRLTVL.

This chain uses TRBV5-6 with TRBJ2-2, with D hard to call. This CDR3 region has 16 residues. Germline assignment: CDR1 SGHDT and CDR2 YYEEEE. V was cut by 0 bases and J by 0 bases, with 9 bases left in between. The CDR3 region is CASSLGWHPNTGELFF. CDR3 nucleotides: TGTGCCAGCAGCTTGGGCTGGCATCCGAACACCGGGGAGCTGTTTTTT.

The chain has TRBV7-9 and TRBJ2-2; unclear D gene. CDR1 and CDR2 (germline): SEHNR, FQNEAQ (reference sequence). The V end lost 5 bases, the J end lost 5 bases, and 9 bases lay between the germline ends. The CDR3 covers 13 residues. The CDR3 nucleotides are TGTGCCAGCAGCCCTAGGGCTACCGGGGAGCTGTTTTTT. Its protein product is CASSPRATGELFF.

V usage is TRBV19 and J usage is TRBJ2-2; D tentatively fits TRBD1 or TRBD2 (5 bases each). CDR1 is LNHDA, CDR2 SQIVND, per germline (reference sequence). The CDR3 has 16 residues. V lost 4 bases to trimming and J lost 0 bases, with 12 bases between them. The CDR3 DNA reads TGTGCCAGTAGTAATGGGGGAACAGCGAACACCGGGGAGCTGTTTTTT. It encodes CASSNGGTANTGELFF. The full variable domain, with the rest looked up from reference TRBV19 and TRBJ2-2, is DGGITQSPKYLFRKEGQNVTLSCEQNLNHDAMYWYRQDPGQGLRLIYYSQIVNDFQKGDIAEGYSVSREKKESFPLTVTSAQKNPTAFYLCASSNGGTANTGELFFGEGSRLTVL.

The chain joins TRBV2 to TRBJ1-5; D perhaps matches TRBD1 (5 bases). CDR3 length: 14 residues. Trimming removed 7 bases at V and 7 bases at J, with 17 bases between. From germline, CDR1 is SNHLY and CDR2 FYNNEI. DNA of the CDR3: TGTGCCAGCACCTACGGGGGAGTGAAGCAGCCCCAGCATTTT. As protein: CASTYGGVKQPQHF. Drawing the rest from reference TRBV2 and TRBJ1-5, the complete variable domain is EPEVTQTPSHQVTQMGQEVILRCVPISNHLYFYWYRQILGQKVEFLVSFYNNEISEKSEIFDDQFSVERPDGSNFTLKIRSTKLEDSAMYFCASTYGGVKQPQHFGDGTRLSIL.

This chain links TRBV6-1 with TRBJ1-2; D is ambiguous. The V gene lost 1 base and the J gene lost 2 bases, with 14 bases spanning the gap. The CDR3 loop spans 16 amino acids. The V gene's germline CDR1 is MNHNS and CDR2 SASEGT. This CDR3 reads CASSEELLGLNYGYTF. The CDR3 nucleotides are TGTGCCAGCAGTGAAGAATTGTTAGGGTTGAACTATGGCTACACCTTC.

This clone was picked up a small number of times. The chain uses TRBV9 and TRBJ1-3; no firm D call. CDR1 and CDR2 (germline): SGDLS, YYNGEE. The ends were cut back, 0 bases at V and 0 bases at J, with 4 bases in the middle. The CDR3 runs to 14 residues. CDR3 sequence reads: CASSVGVSGNTIYF. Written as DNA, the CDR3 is TGTGCCAGCAGCGTAGGGGTCTCTGGAAACACCATATATTTT.

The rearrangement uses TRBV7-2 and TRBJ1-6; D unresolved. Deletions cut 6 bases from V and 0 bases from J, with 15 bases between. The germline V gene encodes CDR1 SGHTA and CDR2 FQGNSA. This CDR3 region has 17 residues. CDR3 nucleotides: TGTGCCAGCAGACCTAAATACACTAGCTCCTATAATTCACCCCTCCACTTT. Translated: CASRPKYTSSYNSPLHF.

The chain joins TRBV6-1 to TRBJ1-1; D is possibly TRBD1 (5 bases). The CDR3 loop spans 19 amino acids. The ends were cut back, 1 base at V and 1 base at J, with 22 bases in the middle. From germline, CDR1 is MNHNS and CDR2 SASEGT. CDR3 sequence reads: CASSEGVMRWQGSNTEAFF. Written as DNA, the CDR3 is TGTGCCAGCAGTGAAGGAGTTATGAGGTGGCAGGGCTCGAACACTGAAGCTTTCTTT.